The text below deals with one T cell receptor beta chain. Trimming took 4 bases from V and 6 from J, leaving 13 bases between them. Germline CDR1 SGHNT, CDR2 YYREEE (reference sequence). The CDR3 totals 14 residues. The sample comes from a study of T cells in Graves' hyperthyroidism and ophthalmopathy. RNA transcripts were the template for amplifying TCR beta CDR3 regions. HTBI primers were used for first-round RT-PCR of the TCR CDR3. One entry per CDR3 protein, called by TCRdb with MiXCR from the multiplex PCR reads. The table lists roughly 570,000 distinct CDR3 sequences, just over 45% of them singletons, with roughly 7.7% in the top ten.

The sequence was collected from a woman under 30 with Graves' hyperthyroidism. The specimen sequenced was peripheral blood or thyroid tissue (not recorded which). This chain links TRBV5-4 with TRBJ1-4; D is possibly TRBD1 (6 bases). The CDR3: CASSQARTDEKLFF. The CDR3 DNA is TGTGCCAGCAGCCAGGCCAGGACAGATGAAAAACTGTTTTTT.